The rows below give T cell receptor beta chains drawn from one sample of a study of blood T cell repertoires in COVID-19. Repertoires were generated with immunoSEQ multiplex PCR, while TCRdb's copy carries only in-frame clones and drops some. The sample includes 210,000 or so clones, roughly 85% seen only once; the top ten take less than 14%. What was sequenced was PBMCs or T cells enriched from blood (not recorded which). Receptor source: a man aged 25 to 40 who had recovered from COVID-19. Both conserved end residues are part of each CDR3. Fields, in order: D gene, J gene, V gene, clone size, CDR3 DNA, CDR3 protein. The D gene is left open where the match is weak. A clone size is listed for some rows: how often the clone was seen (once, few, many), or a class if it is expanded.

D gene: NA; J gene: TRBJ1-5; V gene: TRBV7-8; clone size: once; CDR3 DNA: TGTGCCAGCAGCCCCTCGAATATAGCAAATCAGCCCCAGCATTTT; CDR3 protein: CASSPSNIANQPQHF
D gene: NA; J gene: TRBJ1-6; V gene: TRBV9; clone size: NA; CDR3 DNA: TGTGCCAGCAGCGTAGAGTGGGGGGAGAATTCACCCCTCCACTTT; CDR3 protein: CASSVEWGENSPLHF
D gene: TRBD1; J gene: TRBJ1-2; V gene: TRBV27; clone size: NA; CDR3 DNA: TGTGCCAGCACCACAAGTGGGACAGACGCCTATGGCTACACCTTC; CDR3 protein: CASTTSGTDAYGYTF
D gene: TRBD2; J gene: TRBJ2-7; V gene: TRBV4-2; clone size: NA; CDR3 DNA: TGTGCCAGCAGCCACAACCTAGCGGGGGCCTACGAGCAGTACTTC; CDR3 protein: CASSHNLAGAYEQYF
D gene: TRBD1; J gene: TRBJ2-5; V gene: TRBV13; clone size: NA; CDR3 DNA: TGTGCCAGCAGCTCAGGGACAGGGGGCGGGACCCAGTACTTC; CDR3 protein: CASSSGTGGGTQYF
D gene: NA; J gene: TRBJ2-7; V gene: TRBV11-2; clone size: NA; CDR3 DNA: TGTGCCAGCACCACAGGGTGGGGGGGCAGCGAGCAGTACTTC; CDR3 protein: CASTTGWGGSEQYF
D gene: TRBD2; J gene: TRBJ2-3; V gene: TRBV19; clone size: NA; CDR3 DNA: TGTGCCAGTAGTATGCTAGCGGGAGGGAGAGATACGCAGTATTTT; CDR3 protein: CASSMLAGGRDTQYF
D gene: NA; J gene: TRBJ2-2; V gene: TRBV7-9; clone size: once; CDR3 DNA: TGTGCCAGCGTCGAGGATCCGAACACCGGGGAGCTGTTTTTT; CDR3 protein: CASVEDPNTGELFF
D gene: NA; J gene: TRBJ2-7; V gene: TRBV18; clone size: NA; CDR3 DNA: TGTGCCAGCTCACCGGACGGGGGCTACGAGCAGTACTTC; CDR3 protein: CASSPDGGYEQYF
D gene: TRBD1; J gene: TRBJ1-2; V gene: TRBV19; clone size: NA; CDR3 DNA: TGTGCCAGCAAAACAGGGGGAGGGGACTATGGCTACACCTTC; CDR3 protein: CASKTGGGDYGYTF
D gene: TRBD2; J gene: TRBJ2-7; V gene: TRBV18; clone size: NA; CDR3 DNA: TGTGCCAGCTCACTCCTGACTAGCGTAGACGAGCAGTACTTC; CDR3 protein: CASSLLTSVDEQYF
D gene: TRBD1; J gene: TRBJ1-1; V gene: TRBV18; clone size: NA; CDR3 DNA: TGTGCCAGCTCACCCGCGACAGGGTCTTTCACTGAAGCTTTCTTT; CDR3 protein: CASSPATGSFTEAFF
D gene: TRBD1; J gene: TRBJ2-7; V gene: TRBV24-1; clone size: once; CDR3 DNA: TGTGCCACCAGTGATTCCGACAGGGTGTCTTACGAGCAGTACTTC; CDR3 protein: CATSDSDRVSYEQYF
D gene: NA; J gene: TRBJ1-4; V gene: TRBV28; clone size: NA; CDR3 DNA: TGTGCCAGCAGCTACCGGACAGTCGATAATGAAAAACTGTTTTTT; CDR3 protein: CASSYRTVDNEKLFF